These T cell receptor beta chains were read from a single sample in a study of long-term antiretroviral therapy in people with HIV. Sequencing was performed with immunoSEQ multiplex PCR; in TCRdb, only in-frame clones are kept and a portion is missing. The sample contains 15,000 or so clones, roughly 88% of which appear only once. The sample consisted of unsorted PBMCs, taken 0.7 years before starting antiretroviral therapy. The receptors were gathered from a man aged 50-60 years with HIV. Both conserved end residues are part of each CDR3. The order of the fields is J gene, D gene, V gene, CDR3 length, clone size, CDR3 protein, CDR3 DNA. A D gene is named only where the DNA matches it firmly. The size of a clone is reported for some rows only, either as once, few or many, or as a class for expanded clones.

j_gene: TRBJ2-5; d_gene: TRBD2; v_gene: TRBV9; len: 14; abundance: NA; CDR3aa: CASSVLAGQETQYF; CDR3nt: TGTGCCAGCAGCGTCTTAGCGGGCCAAGAGACCCAGTACTTC
j_gene: TRBJ2-7; d_gene: TRBD1; v_gene: TRBV18; len: 15; abundance: NA; CDR3aa: CASSPPAQGVYEQYF; CDR3nt: TGTGCCAGCTCACCACCTGCTCAGGGGGTGTACGAGCAGTACTTC
j_gene: TRBJ1-1; d_gene: NA; v_gene: TRBV5-4; len: 13; abundance: NA; CDR3aa: CASSLAPGQEAFF; CDR3nt: TGTGCCAGCAGCTTGGCCCCCGGACAGGAAGCTTTCTTT
j_gene: TRBJ2-2; d_gene: NA; v_gene: TRBV19; len: 14; abundance: NA; CDR3aa: CASTGRENTGELFF; CDR3nt: TGTGCCAGTACGGGTCGAGAGAACACCGGGGAGCTGTTTTTT
j_gene: TRBJ2-5; d_gene: NA; v_gene: TRBV5-5; len: 12; abundance: NA; CDR3aa: CASSLFLETQYF; CDR3nt: TGTGCCAGCAGCTTGTTTCTCGAAACCCAGTACTTC
j_gene: TRBJ1-4; d_gene: NA; v_gene: TRBV28; len: 15; abundance: NA; CDR3aa: CASIREWGAGEKLFF; CDR3nt: TGTGCCAGCATCCGAGAGTGGGGGGCGGGCGAAAAACTGTTTTTT
j_gene: TRBJ2-2; d_gene: NA; v_gene: TRBV30; len: 13; abundance: NA; CDR3aa: CAWSVFGRGELFF; CDR3nt: TGTGCCTGGAGTGTCTTTGGGCGGGGCGAGCTGTTTTTT
j_gene: TRBJ2-1; d_gene: TRBD1; v_gene: TRBV11-2; len: 16; abundance: NA; CDR3aa: CASSYTGTGAYNEQFF; CDR3nt: TGTGCCAGCAGCTACACCGGGACAGGGGCCTACAATGAGCAGTTCTTC
j_gene: TRBJ2-1; d_gene: TRBD1; v_gene: TRBV18; len: 15; abundance: NA; CDR3aa: CASSGGQGPWDEQFF; CDR3nt: TGTGCCAGCTCGGGGGGACAGGGGCCCTGGGATGAGCAGTTCTTC
j_gene: TRBJ1-4; d_gene: NA; v_gene: TRBV2; len: 17; abundance: NA; CDR3aa: CASSETRPAVGIEKLFF; CDR3nt: TGTGCCAGCAGTGAAACTCGTCCCGCAGTAGGGATTGAAAAACTGTTTTTT
j_gene: TRBJ2-3; d_gene: NA; v_gene: TRBV2; len: 17; abundance: NA; CDR3aa: CASTAPPGLKRTDTQYF; CDR3nt: TGTGCCAGCACGGCCCCACCAGGTTTAAAACGCACAGATACGCAGTATTTT
j_gene: TRBJ2-7; d_gene: NA; v_gene: TRBV4-2; len: 14; abundance: few; CDR3aa: CASSQMTVGNEQYF; CDR3nt: TGTGCCAGCAGCCAGATGACAGTAGGAAACGAGCAGTACTTC
j_gene: TRBJ2-6; d_gene: NA; v_gene: TRBV7-6; len: 17; abundance: NA; CDR3aa: CASSFARALSGANVLTF; CDR3nt: TGTGCCAGCAGCTTTGCCAGGGCCCTCTCTGGGGCCAACGTCCTGACTTTC
j_gene: TRBJ2-2; d_gene: NA; v_gene: TRBV7-8; len: 12; abundance: NA; CDR3aa: CASSLLSGELFF; CDR3nt: TGTGCCAGCAGCTTATTGTCCGGGGAGCTGTTTTTT
j_gene: TRBJ2-1; d_gene: TRBD2; v_gene: TRBV2; len: 13; abundance: NA; CDR3aa: CASLGREVREQFF; CDR3nt: TGTGCCAGCCTCGGGCGGGAGGTAAGGGAGCAGTTCTTC
j_gene: TRBJ2-6; d_gene: NA; v_gene: TRBV2; len: 13; abundance: NA; CDR3aa: CASRASGANVLTF; CDR3nt: TGTGCCAGCCGGGCCTCTGGGGCCAACGTCCTGACTTTC
j_gene: TRBJ2-1; d_gene: NA; v_gene: TRBV5-1; len: 15; abundance: NA; CDR3aa: CASSTRGATYNEQFF; CDR3nt: TGCGCCAGCAGCACCCGGGGGGCCACCTACAATGAGCAGTTCTTC
j_gene: TRBJ1-6; d_gene: NA; v_gene: TRBV5-8; len: 17; abundance: NA; CDR3aa: CASSLLGDLAGNSPLHF; CDR3nt: TGTGCCAGCAGCCTCTTGGGGGACCTGGCGGGTAATTCACCCCTCCACTTT
j_gene: TRBJ1-2; d_gene: NA; v_gene: TRBV7-2; len: 14; abundance: NA; CDR3aa: CASSLGRAAYGYTF; CDR3nt: TGTGCCAGCAGCTTAGGTCGGGCAGCCTATGGCTACACCTTC
j_gene: TRBJ2-3; d_gene: NA; v_gene: TRBV4-2; len: 20; abundance: NA; CDR3aa: CASSQVAMRFMGGEADTQYF; CDR3nt: TGTGCCAGCAGCCAAGTCGCTATGCGTTTTATGGGGGGAGAGGCAGATACGCAGTATTTT
j_gene: TRBJ1-5; d_gene: NA; v_gene: TRBV7-2; len: 16; abundance: few; CDR3aa: CASSSGAGPLNQPQHF; CDR3nt: TGTGCCAGCAGCTCCGGGGCAGGGCCTTTGAATCAGCCCCAGCATTTT
j_gene: TRBJ1-3; d_gene: NA; v_gene: TRBV7-6; len: 16; abundance: NA; CDR3aa: CASSVLGGDSGNTIYF; CDR3nt: TGTGCCAGCAGCGTTTTGGGGGGGGACTCTGGAAACACCATATATTTT
j_gene: TRBJ2-5; d_gene: TRBD2; v_gene: TRBV9; len: 15; abundance: NA; CDR3aa: CASSAGGSGGETQYF; CDR3nt: TGTGCCAGCAGCGCGGGGGGATCCGGGGGAGAGACCCAGTACTTC
j_gene: TRBJ2-6; d_gene: NA; v_gene: TRBV7-3; len: 15; abundance: few; CDR3aa: CASSMGTAGANVLTF; CDR3nt: TGTGCCAGCAGCATGGGAACAGCTGGGGCCAACGTCCTGACTTTC
j_gene: TRBJ1-5; d_gene: NA; v_gene: TRBV18; len: 15; abundance: NA; CDR3aa: CASSPPLSSNQPQHF; CDR3nt: TGTGCCAGCTCACCACCATTATCCAGCAATCAGCCCCAGCATTTT
j_gene: TRBJ1-2; d_gene: NA; v_gene: TRBV18; len: 13; abundance: NA; CDR3aa: CASSPEGNYGYTF; CDR3nt: TGTGCCAGCTCACCAGAGGGGAACTATGGCTACACCTTC
j_gene: TRBJ1-1; d_gene: TRBD1; v_gene: TRBV7-8; len: 15; abundance: NA; CDR3aa: CASSPQGQGGVEAFF; CDR3nt: TGTGCCAGCAGCCCACAGGGACAGGGGGGGGTTGAAGCTTTCTTT
j_gene: TRBJ1-5; d_gene: NA; v_gene: TRBV27; len: 14; abundance: NA; CDR3aa: CASSPTGTGQPQHF; CDR3nt: TGTGCCAGCAGTCCTACAGGTACGGGTCAGCCCCAGCATTTT
j_gene: TRBJ1-2; d_gene: NA; v_gene: TRBV6-5; len: 15; abundance: NA; CDR3aa: CASSLGYRANYGYTF; CDR3nt: TGTGCCAGCAGTTTGGGATACAGAGCTAACTATGGCTACACCTTC
j_gene: TRBJ1-3; d_gene: NA; v_gene: TRBV29-1; len: 14; abundance: NA; CDR3aa: CSVEAAYSGNTIYF; CDR3nt: TGCAGCGTCGAAGCAGCTTACTCTGGAAACACCATATATTTT
j_gene: TRBJ1-1; d_gene: NA; v_gene: TRBV4-3; len: 15; abundance: NA; CDR3aa: CASSQDLHRNTEAFF; CDR3nt: TGCGCCAGCAGCCAAGATCTACATCGGAACACTGAAGCTTTCTTT
j_gene: TRBJ2-3; d_gene: TRBD1; v_gene: TRBV5-1; len: 15; abundance: NA; CDR3aa: CASSLVQGASDTQYF; CDR3nt: TGCGCCAGCAGCTTGGTCCAGGGGGCCTCGGATACGCAGTATTTT
j_gene: TRBJ1-2; d_gene: TRBD1; v_gene: TRBV5-1; len: 15; abundance: NA; CDR3aa: CASSILDRGGYGYTF; CDR3nt: TGCGCCAGCAGCATACTTGACAGGGGCGGTTATGGCTACACCTTC
j_gene: TRBJ2-3; d_gene: NA; v_gene: TRBV5-1; len: 17; abundance: NA; CDR3aa: CASSLVAGAVGTDTQYF; CDR3nt: TGCGCCAGCAGCTTGGTAGCCGGGGCGGTCGGCACAGATACGCAGTATTTT
j_gene: TRBJ2-3; d_gene: TRBD1; v_gene: TRBV7-3; len: 14; abundance: NA; CDR3aa: CASSARDRSSAQYF; CDR3nt: TGTGCCAGCAGCGCCCGGGACAGGAGTTCCGCGCAGTATTTT
j_gene: TRBJ2-3; d_gene: TRBD1; v_gene: TRBV5-4; len: 13; abundance: NA; CDR3aa: CASSLDRADTQYF; CDR3nt: TGTGCCAGCAGCCTGGACAGGGCAGATACGCAGTATTTT
j_gene: TRBJ1-1; d_gene: NA; v_gene: TRBV5-1; len: 17; abundance: NA; CDR3aa: CASSLDSPWSMNTEAFF; CDR3nt: TGCGCCAGCAGCTTGGACTCTCCGTGGAGCATGAACACTGAAGCTTTCTTT
j_gene: TRBJ1-3; d_gene: NA; v_gene: TRBV14; len: 15; abundance: NA; CDR3aa: CASSLLTAGGNTIYF; CDR3nt: TGTGCCAGCAGCCTGCTAACAGCAGGTGGAAACACCATATATTTT
j_gene: TRBJ2-7; d_gene: TRBD2; v_gene: TRBV5-8; len: 15; abundance: NA; CDR3aa: CASSLDGLAGDEQYF; CDR3nt: TGTGCCAGCAGCTTGGACGGACTAGCGGGAGACGAGCAGTACTTC
j_gene: TRBJ2-5; d_gene: NA; v_gene: TRBV18; len: 16; abundance: NA; CDR3aa: CASSPNGPASGETQYF; CDR3nt: TGTGCCAGCTCACCAAACGGGCCCGCCTCTGGAGAGACCCAGTACTTC
j_gene: TRBJ2-1; d_gene: TRBD2; v_gene: TRBV9; len: 15; abundance: NA; CDR3aa: CASSVSGGIYNEQFF; CDR3nt: TGTGCCAGCAGCGTAAGCGGGGGCATTTACAATGAGCAGTTCTTC
j_gene: TRBJ1-4; d_gene: NA; v_gene: TRBV15; len: 15; abundance: once; CDR3aa: CATSRIGGVEEKLFF; CDR3nt: TGTGCCACCAGCAGAATCGGGGGCGTGGAGGAAAAACTGTTTTTT
j_gene: TRBJ1-1; d_gene: TRBD1; v_gene: TRBV18; len: 17; abundance: NA; CDR3aa: CASSPRGTGVGNTEAFF; CDR3nt: TGTGCCAGCTCACCTCGAGGGACAGGGGTCGGGAACACTGAAGCTTTCTTT
j_gene: TRBJ2-7; d_gene: TRBD1; v_gene: TRBV19; len: 15; abundance: NA; CDR3aa: CASSIRTGSSYEQYF; CDR3nt: TGTGCCAGTAGTATCAGGACAGGGAGCTCCTACGAGCAGTACTTC
j_gene: TRBJ1-3; d_gene: TRBD1; v_gene: TRBV10-3; len: 18; abundance: NA; CDR3aa: CAISESIIRTTGGNTIYF; CDR3nt: TGTGCCATCAGTGAGTCGATTATTAGGACGACAGGGGGAAACACCATATATTTT
j_gene: TRBJ1-2; d_gene: NA; v_gene: TRBV6-5; len: 12; abundance: NA; CDR3aa: CASSYRGLGYTF; CDR3nt: TGTGCCAGCAGTTACAGGGGACTAGGCTACACCTTC
j_gene: TRBJ2-3; d_gene: NA; v_gene: TRBV7-8; len: 14; abundance: NA; CDR3aa: CASSLLISTDTQYF; CDR3nt: TGTGCCAGCAGCCTCCTCATCTCGACAGATACGCAGTATTTT
j_gene: TRBJ1-2; d_gene: TRBD1; v_gene: TRBV28; len: 13; abundance: NA; CDR3aa: CASSLGQGYGYTF; CDR3nt: TGTGCCAGCAGTTTAGGACAGGGCTATGGCTACACCTTC
j_gene: TRBJ2-2; d_gene: TRBD2; v_gene: TRBV18; len: 15; abundance: NA; CDR3aa: CASSRLAGNTGELFF; CDR3nt: TGTGCCAGCTCCAGACTAGCGGGAAACACCGGGGAGCTGTTTTTT
j_gene: TRBJ1-1; d_gene: NA; v_gene: TRBV19; len: 13; abundance: NA; CDR3aa: CASSIVFWGEAFF; CDR3nt: TGTGCCAGTAGTATAGTATTCTGGGGAGAAGCTTTCTTT
j_gene: TRBJ2-1; d_gene: NA; v_gene: TRBV7-3; len: 14; abundance: NA; CDR3aa: CASSPLARGDEQFF; CDR3nt: TGTGCCAGCAGCCCATTAGCAAGGGGAGATGAGCAGTTCTTC
j_gene: TRBJ2-7; d_gene: NA; v_gene: TRBV6-5; len: 15; abundance: NA; CDR3aa: CASSYDDEGAYEQYF; CDR3nt: TGTGCCAGCAGCTACGATGATGAGGGGGCCTACGAGCAGTACTTC
j_gene: TRBJ2-3; d_gene: TRBD1; v_gene: TRBV9; len: 16; abundance: NA; CDR3aa: CASSINRGSGTDTQYF; CDR3nt: TGTGCCAGCAGCATCAACAGGGGTTCCGGCACAGATACGCAGTATTTT
j_gene: TRBJ2-1; d_gene: TRBD1; v_gene: TRBV5-1; len: 13; abundance: NA; CDR3aa: CASSRGLYNEQFF; CDR3nt: TGCGCCAGCAGCAGGGGGCTCTACAATGAGCAGTTCTTC
j_gene: TRBJ1-3; d_gene: TRBD1; v_gene: TRBV6-6; len: 16; abundance: NA; CDR3aa: CASSYGGQRSGNTIYF; CDR3nt: TGTGCCAGCAGTTACGGGGGACAGCGCTCTGGAAACACCATATATTTT